This T cell receptor beta chain was identified in a study of PD-1 blockade in classical Hodgkin lymphoma (dated by TCRdb to the early 2020s). General notes on the study: The study used CyTOF and TCR beta sequencing to define a peripheral blood immune signature of response to PD-1 blockade in classical Hodgkin lymphoma.

From the germline V gene, CDR1 is SGHTA and CDR2 is FQGNSA. V loses 1 base, J loses 1 base, and the germline ends lie 13 bases apart. Spanning cysteine to phenylalanine, the CDR3 consists of 16 amino acids. Just CDR3 DNA is preserved here, 48 bases in frame from base 1. Genomic DNA was extracted with the Qiagen DNeasy kit from unsorted PBMCs and from negatively selected CD4+ and CD8+ fractions. Amplification of TCR beta CDR3 regions was done by immunoSEQ multiplex PCR with primers that anneal to V and J segments. A synthetic immune receptor repertoire was used to minimize amplification bias, and remaining bias was computationally removed after sequencing. Turning to the authors' computational methods: Custom Python scripts were used to quantify repertoire diversity as the Shannon entropy index. Unsorted, CD4+ and CD8+ repertoires were analyzed separately, except in combined analyses where CD4+ and CD8+ sequences were merged in silico. The source is immuneACCESS, and TCRdb retained only in-frame sequences with V and J called. Part of the clones is not carried over; for the studies checked, unresolved V genes explain less than half of this, and the remainder is unexplained. D and trimming come from the DNA, and the V and J calls and clone size come from that table. Present in this sample are 20,000 to 25,000 clones, around 94% of which were seen just once. The top ten clonotypes cover about 4.3% of the sample.

This clone has only one observation. Its specific antigen is unknown. The record has no base qualities; no much larger clone is one base away. Explained via the paper, the time point label denotes: newly diagnosed, previously untreated cHL patient sample. As a comparison group for the relapsed/refractory trial patients, PBMCs from patients with newly diagnosed, previously untreated classical Hodgkin lymphoma were sequenced. After peripheral blood was drawn into 8 mL Vacutainer Cell Preparation Tubes, PBMCs were isolated by centrifugation and then cryopreserved. The investigation overall reported the following: The study was restricted to a single clinical trial cohort, and the causes of repertoire differences, possibly disease activity or prior therapy, were left undefined. Baseline TCR diversity was reported as lower in newly diagnosed patients than in healthy donors, and lower still in relapsed/refractory patients.

The clonotype originates from a human donor with classical Hodgkin lymphoma. The rearranged chain carries TRBV7-2 and TRBJ1-2; D gene: possibly TRBD1, on 5 matching bases. Sequencing was performed on peripheral blood mononuclear cells (PBMCs). The nucleotide sequence is given as TGTGCCAGCAGCTTAGATAACACAGGACGTAACTATGGCTACACCTTC. This encodes CASSLDNTGRNYGYTF.